This TCR beta chain was sequenced in a study of post-analysis software for immune sequencing data. The study's findings and limits: Patients had higher frequencies than controls of about 5 TRBV segments, including TRBV5-6, TRBV5-1 and TRBV20-1. Versus controls, multiple sclerosis patients showed significantly lower diversity (normalized Chao1).

The CDR3 sequence is 17 residues long. Germline V gene sequence: CDR1 DFQATT, CDR2 SNEGSKA (reference sequence). The J segment lost 10 bases and the V segment lost 0 bases, leaving 17 bases of the junction unmatched. TCR beta cDNA libraries had unique molecular identifiers. Starting from about 0.98 to 11 million T cells, the study yielded approximately 500,000 cDNA molecules. TCRdb reprocessed the PCR reads with MiXCR, giving one entry per CDR3 protein. The repertoire holds 740,000 or so distinct CDR3 sequences, with around 53% as singletons. Details on this clonotype: Its matching antigen is unknown.

This TCR was recovered from a girl under 18 with multiple sclerosis. What was sequenced was blood. The gene calls are TRBV20-1 and TRBJ2-1, with 8 nucleotides matching TRBD1. CDR3 sequence (DNA): TGCAGTGCTAGAGAGCTTAACCGGGACAGGCGACGCGTAGAGCAGTTCTTC. Translated: CSARELNRDRRRVEQFF.